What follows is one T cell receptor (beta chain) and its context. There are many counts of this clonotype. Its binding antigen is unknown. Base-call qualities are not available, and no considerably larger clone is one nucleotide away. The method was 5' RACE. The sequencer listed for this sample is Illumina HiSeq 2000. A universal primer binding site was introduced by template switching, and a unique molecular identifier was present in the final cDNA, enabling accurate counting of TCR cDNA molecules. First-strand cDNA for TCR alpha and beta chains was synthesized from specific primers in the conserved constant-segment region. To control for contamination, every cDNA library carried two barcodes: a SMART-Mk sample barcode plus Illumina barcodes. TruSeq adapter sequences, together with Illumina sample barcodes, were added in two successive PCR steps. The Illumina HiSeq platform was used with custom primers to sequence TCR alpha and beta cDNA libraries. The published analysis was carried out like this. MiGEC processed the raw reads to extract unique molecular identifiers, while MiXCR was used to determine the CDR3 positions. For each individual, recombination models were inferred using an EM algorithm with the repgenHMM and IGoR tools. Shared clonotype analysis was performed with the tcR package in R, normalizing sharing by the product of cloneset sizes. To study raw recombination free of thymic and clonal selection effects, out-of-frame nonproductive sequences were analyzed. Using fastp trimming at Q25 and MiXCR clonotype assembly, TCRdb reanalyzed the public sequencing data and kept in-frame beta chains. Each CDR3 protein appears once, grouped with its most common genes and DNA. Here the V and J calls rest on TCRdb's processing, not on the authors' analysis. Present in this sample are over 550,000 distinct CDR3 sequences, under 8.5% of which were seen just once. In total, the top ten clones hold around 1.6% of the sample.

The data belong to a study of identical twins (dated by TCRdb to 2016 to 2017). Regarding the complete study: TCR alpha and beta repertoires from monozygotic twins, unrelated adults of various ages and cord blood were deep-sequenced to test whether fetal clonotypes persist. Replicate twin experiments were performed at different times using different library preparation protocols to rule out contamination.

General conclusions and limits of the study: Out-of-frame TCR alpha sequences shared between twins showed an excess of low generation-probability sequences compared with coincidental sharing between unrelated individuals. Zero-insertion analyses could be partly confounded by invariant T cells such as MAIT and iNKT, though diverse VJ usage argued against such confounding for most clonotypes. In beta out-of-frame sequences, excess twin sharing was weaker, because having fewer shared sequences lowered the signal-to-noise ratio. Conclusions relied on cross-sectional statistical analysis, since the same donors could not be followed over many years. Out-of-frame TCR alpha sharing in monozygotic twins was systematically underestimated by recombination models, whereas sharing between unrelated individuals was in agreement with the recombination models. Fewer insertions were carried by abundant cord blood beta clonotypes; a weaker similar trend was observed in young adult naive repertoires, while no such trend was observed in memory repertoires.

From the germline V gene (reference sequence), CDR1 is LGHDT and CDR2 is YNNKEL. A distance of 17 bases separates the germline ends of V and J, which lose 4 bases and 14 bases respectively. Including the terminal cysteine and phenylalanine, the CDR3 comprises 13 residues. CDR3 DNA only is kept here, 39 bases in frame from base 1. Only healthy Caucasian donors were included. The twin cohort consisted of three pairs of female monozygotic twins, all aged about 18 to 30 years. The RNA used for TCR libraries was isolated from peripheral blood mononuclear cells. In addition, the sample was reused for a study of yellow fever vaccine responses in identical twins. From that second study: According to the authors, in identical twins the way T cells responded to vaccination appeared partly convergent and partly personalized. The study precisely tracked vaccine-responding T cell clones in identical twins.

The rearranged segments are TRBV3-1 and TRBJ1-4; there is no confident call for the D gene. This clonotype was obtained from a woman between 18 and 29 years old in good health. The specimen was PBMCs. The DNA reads TGTGCCAGCAGCCCCGTGGCCGGGCTTAAGCTGTTTTTT. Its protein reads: CASSPVAGLKLFF.